This is a list of T cell receptor beta chains from one sample in a study of blood T cell repertoires in COVID-19. The data were produced by immunoSEQ multiplex PCR, yet TCRdb's version contains in-frame clones alone and is incomplete. The sample holds about 140,000 clones, roughly 86% seen once. Sequenced sample: PBMCs or T cells enriched from blood (not recorded which). Receptor source: a woman aged 45-59 years with acute COVID-19. The CDR3 runs from the conserved cysteine through the conserved F or W. The order of the fields is D gene, V gene, J gene, clone size, CDR3 DNA, CDR3 protein. D genes are given only for firm matches. Not all rows give a size; the values are once, few, many and, for expanded clones, a class.

D: -
V: TRBV4-1
J: TRBJ1-2
size: -
DNA: TGCGCCAGCAGCCAAGATCAGGGATTTAACTATGGCTACACCTTC
CDR3: CASSQDQGFNYGYTF

D: TRBD1
V: TRBV28
J: TRBJ1-4
size: once
DNA: TGTGCCAGCAGTTTATCTGGACAGGGGGGGCGTGAAAAACTGTTTTTT
CDR3: CASSLSGQGGREKLFF

D: TRBD2
V: TRBV5-4
J: TRBJ2-2
size: -
DNA: TGTGCCAGCAGCTCCGGGACTAGCGGGAATCACGGGGAGCTGTTTTTT
CDR3: CASSSGTSGNHGELFF

D: -
V: TRBV6-2/TRBV6-3
J: TRBJ2-5
size: -
DNA: TGTGCCAGCAGTTACGTTTTCGTGGAGACCCAGTACTTC
CDR3: CASSYVFVETQYF

D: -
V: TRBV19
J: TRBJ1-3
size: -
DNA: TGTGCCAGTACGCGGAGTGGAGTAGCTGGAAACACCATATATTTT
CDR3: CASTRSGVAGNTIYF

D: TRBD1
V: TRBV19
J: TRBJ1-1
size: -
DNA: TGTGCCAGTAGCCTGACAGGGACGAACACTGAAGCTTTCTTT
CDR3: CASSLTGTNTEAFF

D: -
V: TRBV7-8
J: TRBJ1-3
size: -
DNA: TGTGCCATCTCCTTGGGGGCCAGAGGAAACACCATATATTTT
CDR3: CAISLGARGNTIYF

D: TRBD1
V: TRBV19
J: TRBJ1-4
size: -
DNA: TGTGCCAGTAGTAGGGGGACAGCCAGTAATGAAAAACTGTTTTTT
CDR3: CASSRGTASNEKLFF

D: TRBD1
V: TRBV9
J: TRBJ1-2
size: -
DNA: TGTGCCAGCAGCGCGGCGGGACAGCTCCATAACTATGGCTACACCTTC
CDR3: CASSAAGQLHNYGYTF

D: -
V: TRBV28
J: TRBJ1-1
size: -
DNA: TGTGCCAGCAGACCACTCCCCCGGGGCACTGAAGCTTTCTTT
CDR3: CASRPLPRGTEAFF

D: TRBD2
V: TRBV7-9
J: TRBJ2-2
size: -
DNA: TGTGCCAGCAGCTTAGCGAGGACTAGCGATGTCGGGGAGCTGTTTTTT
CDR3: CASSLARTSDVGELFF

D: TRBD2
V: TRBV28
J: TRBJ2-1
size: -
DNA: TGTGCCAGCAGTTCAACCGCAGAGACTAGCGGGAGGGTGGGTGTCGACAATGAGCAGTTCTTC
CDR3: CASSSTAETSGRVGVDNEQFF

D: -
V: TRBV4-1
J: TRBJ2-4
size: -
DNA: TGCGCCAGCAGCCAAGTTCTAGCCAAAAACATTCAGTACTTC
CDR3: CASSQVLAKNIQYF

D: -
V: TRBV6-5
J: TRBJ1-2
size: -
DNA: TGTGCCAGCACCCAACGGGGGGAGGGTGGCTACACCTTC
CDR3: CASTQRGEGGYTF

D: -
V: TRBV18
J: TRBJ2-7
size: -
DNA: TGTGCCAGCTCGCTCGCAGGGGACCACTACGAGCAGTACTTC
CDR3: CASSLAGDHYEQYF

D: -
V: TRBV7-3
J: TRBJ2-1
size: -
DNA: TGTGCCAGCAGCCCAACTAGCTCCTACAATGAGCAGTTCTTC
CDR3: CASSPTSSYNEQFF

D: -
V: TRBV2
J: TRBJ2-2
size: once
DNA: TGTGCCAGCAGTGATGGGAGGACACCGACCGGGGAGCTGTTTTTT
CDR3: CASSDGRTPTGELFF

D: TRBD1
V: TRBV11-3
J: TRBJ2-6
size: -
DNA: TGTGCCAGCAGCTTAGGGGACAGCTCTGGGGCCAACGTCCTGACTTTC
CDR3: CASSLGDSSGANVLTF

D: -
V: TRBV7-6
J: TRBJ2-5
size: -
DNA: TGTGCCAGCAGCTTACCCGAGACAAGTGTCCAAGAGACCCAGTACTTC
CDR3: CASSLPETSVQETQYF

D: -
V: TRBV24-1
J: TRBJ2-1
size: -
DNA: TGTGCCACCAGCAGACAACAGGGTAGCCACAATGAGCAGTTCTTC
CDR3: CATSRQQGSHNEQFF

D: -
V: TRBV30
J: TRBJ2-1
size: once
DNA: TGTGCCTGGAGTCTCTTTAATGAGCAGTTCTTC
CDR3: CAWSLFNEQFF

D: TRBD1
V: TRBV3-1/TRBV3-2
J: TRBJ1-2
size: -
DNA: TGTGCCAGCAGCCGAAGCGGACAGGATGGCTACACCTTC
CDR3: CASSRSGQDGYTF

D: TRBD1
V: TRBV7-2
J: TRBJ1-6
size: -
DNA: TGTGCCAGCAGCTATCTGACAGGGTTTCAGTCACCCCTCCACTTT
CDR3: CASSYLTGFQSPLHF

D: TRBD2
V: TRBV13
J: TRBJ2-7
size: -
DNA: TGTGCCAGCAGCGCGGGACTAGCGGGAGGCGAGCAGTACTTC
CDR3: CASSAGLAGGEQYF

D: TRBD1
V: TRBV11-2
J: TRBJ2-5
size: -
DNA: TGTGCCAGCAGCTTAGTTATGGGCGGGACAGGGCTCCAAGAGACCCAGTACTTC
CDR3: CASSLVMGGTGLQETQYF

D: -
V: TRBV7-8
J: TRBJ1-5
size: -
DNA: TGTGCCAGCAGCTTAGCCCAGGGACAGCCCCAGCATTTT
CDR3: CASSLAQGQPQHF

D: -
V: TRBV29-1
J: TRBJ1-5
size: -
DNA: TGCAGCGTTGGCTTCGGGGATCAGCCCCAGCATTTT
CDR3: CSVGFGDQPQHF

D: TRBD1
V: TRBV6-1
J: TRBJ1-4
size: -
DNA: TGTGCCAGCAGTGCCGTGACAGGGGAAAGAAATGAAAAACTGTTTTTT
CDR3: CASSAVTGERNEKLFF

D: -
V: TRBV10-3
J: TRBJ2-2
size: once
DNA: TGTGCCATCAGTGAACGAGAGAGGGCTAGTGGTGGGGAGCTGTTTTTT
CDR3: CAISERERASGGELFF

D: -
V: TRBV7-7
J: TRBJ2-2
size: -
DNA: TGTGCTAGCAGCCAATTACTTCAGCGGGCGAACACCGGGGAGCTGTTTTTT
CDR3: CASSQLLQRANTGELFF

D: -
V: TRBV7-2
J: TRBJ1-6
size: -
DNA: TGTGCCAGCAGCTTAGGAGGGGGAACTTCACCCCTCCACTTT
CDR3: CASSLGGGTSPLHF

D: -
V: TRBV19
J: TRBJ1-5
size: -
DNA: TGTGCCAGTAGTCCACCTGTGGTAGAATATAGCAATCAGCCCCAGCATTTT
CDR3: CASSPPVVEYSNQPQHF

D: -
V: TRBV9
J: TRBJ2-5
size: -
DNA: TGTGCCAGCAGCGTAGGAGGCCAAGAGACCCAGTACTTC
CDR3: CASSVGGQETQYF

D: TRBD2
V: TRBV6-6
J: TRBJ2-1
size: -
DNA: TGTGCCAGCACCAAGGGGACTAGCGGGATATACAATGAGCAGTTCTTC
CDR3: CASTKGTSGIYNEQFF

D: TRBD2
V: TRBV27
J: TRBJ2-7
size: few
DNA: TGTGCCAGCAGTTTATCCCCCGGACTAGCGGGAGGCCCCCAGTACTTC
CDR3: CASSLSPGLAGGPQYF

D: TRBD1
V: TRBV5-8
J: TRBJ1-2
size: medium-sized
DNA: TGTGCCAGCAGCGGGGGGACAGAGCGTGGCGACTATGGCTACACCTTC
CDR3: CASSGGTERGDYGYTF

D: TRBD2
V: TRBV11-3
J: TRBJ2-3
size: few
DNA: TGTGCCAGCAGCTTATCTAGCGGATACACAGATACGCAGTATTTT
CDR3: CASSLSSGYTDTQYF

D: -
V: TRBV27
J: TRBJ1-1
size: -
DNA: TGTGCCAGCAGGTCCCACAGGGAAAACCCTGAAGCTTTCTTT
CDR3: CASRSHRENPEAFF

D: -
V: TRBV10-3
J: TRBJ1-3
size: -
DNA: TGTGCCATCGGAGGTGTTACGTCTGGAAACACCATATATTTT
CDR3: CAIGGVTSGNTIYF

D: TRBD2
V: TRBV12-3/TRBV12-4
J: TRBJ2-4
size: -
DNA: TGTGCCAGCAGTCCTCCGGGACTAGCGGTATGGTACTTC
CDR3: CASSPPGLAVWYF

D: -
V: TRBV11-2
J: TRBJ2-3
size: -
DNA: TGTGCCAGCAGCTTAGTTTCTCCCGGGGCAGATACGCAGTATTTT
CDR3: CASSLVSPGADTQYF

D: TRBD1
V: TRBV6-5
J: TRBJ2-1
size: few
DNA: TGTGCCAGCAGCTTCGGACAGGGGGCTATCGATGAGCAGTTCTTC
CDR3: CASSFGQGAIDEQFF

D: TRBD1
V: TRBV11-2
J: TRBJ1-1
size: -
DNA: TGTGCCAGCAGCTTAGGCCGGGACAGGGGGAACACTGAAGCTTTCTTT
CDR3: CASSLGRDRGNTEAFF

D: -
V: TRBV7-3
J: TRBJ1-1
size: -
DNA: TGTGCCAGCAGCCCTGGGGGCAGGGGAACGGCGAACACTGAAGCTTTCTTT
CDR3: CASSPGGRGTANTEAFF

D: TRBD1
V: TRBV6-1
J: TRBJ2-1
size: -
DNA: TGTGCCAGCAGTGAAGGAGGGACAGAGTACTACAATGAGCAGTTCTTC
CDR3: CASSEGGTEYYNEQFF

D: -
V: TRBV12-3/TRBV12-4
J: TRBJ1-5
size: -
DNA: TGTGCCAGCAGTTTCGAGTTTAATCAGCCCCAGCATTTT
CDR3: CASSFEFNQPQHF

D: TRBD1
V: TRBV28
J: TRBJ1-5
size: once
DNA: TGTGCCAGCAGTCCCCTAACAGGGGGAGGTCAGCCCCAGCATTTT
CDR3: CASSPLTGGGQPQHF

D: TRBD1
V: TRBV27
J: TRBJ2-1
size: many
DNA: TGTGCCAGCAGTTCCGCCCTCGGGACAGGGGACAATGAGCAGTTCTTC
CDR3: CASSSALGTGDNEQFF

D: -
V: TRBV5-1
J: TRBJ1-1
size: -
DNA: TGCGCCAGCAGCTTGTGGGGAGGGGCAGAGGGAGACACTGAAGCTTTCTTT
CDR3: CASSLWGGAEGDTEAFF

D: -
V: TRBV28
J: TRBJ1-2
size: -
DNA: TGTGCCAGCAGATTAGTAAACTATGGCTACACCTTC
CDR3: CASRLVNYGYTF